This entry concerns a single T cell receptor (beta chain). An end of the junction does not agree with germline; a read error may underlie this. Once RNA had been extracted, it was reverse transcribed into cDNA to act as the sequencing template. Sequencing was performed with immunoSEQ multiplex PCR; in TCRdb, only in-frame clones are kept and a portion is missing. The sample has 15,000 to 20,000 clones; around three fifths are singletons. Specified treatment: oral pan-JAK inhibitor, 5-10 mg twice daily. Both peripheral blood and punch biopsies of lesional scalp skin were obtained from patients who had alopecia areata. This sample was taken from a study of CD8+ T cells in alopecia areata. The source material was skin, sampled at week 4, from a patient treated with tofacitinib. The sequence came from a human donor with alopecia areata.

This CDR3 is CAGSSNEQFF. CDR3 DNA: TGTGCCGGCTCAAGTAATGAGCAGTTCTTC. The genes are TRBV18 and TRBJ2-1; unclear D gene. The CDR3 length is 10 residues. Germline V CDR1 and CDR2: KGHSH, LQKENI.